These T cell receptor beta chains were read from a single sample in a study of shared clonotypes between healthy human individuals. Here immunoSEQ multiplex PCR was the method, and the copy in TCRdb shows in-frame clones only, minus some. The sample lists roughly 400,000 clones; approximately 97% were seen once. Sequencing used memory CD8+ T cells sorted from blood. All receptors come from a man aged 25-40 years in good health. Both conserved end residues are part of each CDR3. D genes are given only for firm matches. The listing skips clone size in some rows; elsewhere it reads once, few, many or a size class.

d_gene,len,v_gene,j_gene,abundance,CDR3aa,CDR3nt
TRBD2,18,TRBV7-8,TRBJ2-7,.,CASSLEVSIGTSAYEQYF,TGTGCCAGCAGCTTAGAAGTCAGCATAGGGACTAGCGCCTACGAGCAGTACTTC
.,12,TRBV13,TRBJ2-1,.,CASSSAYNEQFF,TGTGCCAGCAGCTCAGCGTACAATGAGCAGTTCTTC
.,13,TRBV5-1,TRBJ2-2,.,CASSLQGSGELFF,TGCGCCAGCAGCTTACAGGGCTCCGGGGAGCTGTTTTTT
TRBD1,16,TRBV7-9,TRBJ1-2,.,CASSLRQGAGNYGYTF,TGTGCCAGCAGCCTAAGACAGGGGGCGGGAAACTATGGCTACACCTTC
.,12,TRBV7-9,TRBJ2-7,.,CASSLTGQEQYF,TGTGCCAGCAGCCTTACAGGGCAAGAGCAGTACTTC
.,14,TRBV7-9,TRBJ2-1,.,CASSPLSGVNEQFF,TGTGCCAGCAGCCCCCTTTCGGGAGTTAATGAGCAGTTCTTC
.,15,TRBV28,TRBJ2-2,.,CASSFLDRNTGELFF,TGTGCCAGCAGTTTTCTGGACAGGAACACCGGGGAGCTGTTTTTT
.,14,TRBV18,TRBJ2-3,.,CASSPPLGTDTQYF,TGTGCCAGCTCACCACCCCTTGGCACAGATACGCAGTATTTT
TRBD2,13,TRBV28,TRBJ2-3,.,CASRTSGRYTQYF,TGTGCCAGCCGGACTAGCGGGAGATATACGCAGTATTTT
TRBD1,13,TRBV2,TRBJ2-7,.,CASSMGQGYEQYF,TGTGCCAGCAGTATGGGACAGGGCTACGAGCAGTACTTC
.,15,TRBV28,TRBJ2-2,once,CASSLPRVDTGELFF,TGTGCCAGCAGTTTGCCCCGGGTGGACACCGGGGAGCTGTTTTTT
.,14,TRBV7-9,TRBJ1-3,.,CASSLQGSGNTIYF,TGTGCCAGCAGCCTCCAGGGCTCTGGAAACACCATATATTTT
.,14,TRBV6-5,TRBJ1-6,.,CASSYGQGSSPLHF,TGTGCCAGCAGTTACGGCCAAGGAAGTTCACCCCTCCACTTT
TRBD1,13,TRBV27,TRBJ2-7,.,CASIAQGTHEQYF,TGTGCCAGCATCGCACAGGGGACCCACGAGCAGTACTTC
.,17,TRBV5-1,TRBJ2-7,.,CASSLELGGGAKYEQYF,TGCGCCAGCAGCTTGGAGCTTGGCGGAGGGGCGAAATACGAGCAGTACTTC
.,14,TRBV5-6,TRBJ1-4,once,CASSLVRHNEKLFF,TGTGCCAGCAGCTTGGTTCGTCATAATGAAAAACTGTTTTTT
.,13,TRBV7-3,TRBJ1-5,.,CASSLGVNQPQHF,TGTGCCAGCAGCTTGGGGGTTAATCAGCCCCAGCATTTT
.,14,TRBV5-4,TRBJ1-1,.,CASSFSLLDPEAFF,TGTGCCAGCAGCTTTAGTCTACTAGACCCTGAAGCTTTCTTT
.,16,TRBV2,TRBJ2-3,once,CASQRASAGTTDTQYF,TGTGCCAGCCAAAGGGCCAGTGCGGGAACCACAGATACGCAGTATTTT
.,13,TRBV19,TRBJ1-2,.,CASSISSNYGYTF,TGTGCCAGTAGTATAAGCTCGAACTATGGCTACACCTTC
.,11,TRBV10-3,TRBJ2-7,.,CAIRTDYEQYF,TGTGCCATACGGACGGACTACGAGCAGTACTTC
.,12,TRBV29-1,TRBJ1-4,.,CSVGSQNEKLFF,TGCAGCGTCGGGTCCCAGAATGAAAAACTGTTTTTT
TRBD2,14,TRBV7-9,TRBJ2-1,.,CASSPRSGDNEQFF,TGTGCCAGCAGCCCGCGCAGCGGGGACAATGAGCAGTTCTTC
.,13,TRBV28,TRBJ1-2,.,CASSLRPNYGYTF,TGTGCCAGCAGTTTAAGACCTAACTATGGCTACACCTTC